The next 9 T cell receptor beta chains were all read from a single sample in a study of neurological immune-mediated disorders. Using its own MiXCR run on the 5' RACE reads, TCRdb lists one record per CDR3 protein. The data show about 45,000 distinct CDR3 sequences, with approximately 13% seen just once and about an eighth held by the top ten. Time point: longitudinal time-point 3. The material sequenced was PBMCs. These receptor sequences come from a man aged 30 to 45 in good health.

About this clonotype itself: This sequence may be a read error, since a much larger clone differs from it by one base. This sequence joins TRBV5-1 and TRBJ2-7; 7 bases map to TRBD2. Germline CDR1 SGHRS, CDR2 YFSETQ. CDR3 size: 15 residues. V shed 2 bases and J 3 bases; nucleotides not matched to a gene: 8. CDR3 coding DNA: TGCGCCAGCAGCTTAGAGGAGGCGGGGGACTACGAGCAGTACTTC. Its protein is CASSLEEAGDYEQYF. The entire variable domain, with the rest obtained from reference TRBV5-1 and TRBJ2-7, is as follows: KAGVTQTPRYLIKTRGQQVTLSCSPISGHRSVSWYQQTPGQGLQFLFEYFSETQRNKGNFPGRFSGRQFSNSRSEMNVSTLELGDSALYLCASSLEEAGDYEQYFGPGTRLTVT.

This clonotype was recorded many times. V usage is TRBV12-3 or TRBV12-4 and J usage is TRBJ2-7; D is perhaps TRBD1 or TRBD2 (5 bases each). V shed 6 bases and J shed 4 bases, with 19 bases lying between them. The CDR3 consists of 15 residues. CDR3 amino acids: CASSYNPGPTYEQYF. Written as DNA, the CDR3 is TGTGCCAGCAGCTATAATCCGGGACCGACATACGAGCAGTACTTC.

This clonotype was detected ten times or more. This chain connects TRBV9 to TRBJ2-1; tentatively, D is TRBD2 (6 bases). Trimming left V 3 bases short and J 4 bases short, with 17 bases between. This CDR3 comprises 16 residues. CDR1 is SGDLS, CDR2 YYNGEE, per germline. CDR3 sequence reads: CASSGGWASEYNEQFF. As DNA, the CDR3 is TGTGCCAGCAGCGGGGGATGGGCTAGCGAATACAATGAGCAGTTCTTC.

This clonotype appeared many times. This chain uses TRBV7-9 with TRBJ1-2, with D possibly TRBD1 on 5 matching bases. The CDR3 loop spans 13 amino acids. The germline V and J ends were trimmed by 5 bases and 3 bases, with 10 bases remaining between them. The germline CDR1 and CDR2 sequences are SEHNR and FQNEAQ (reference sequence). CDR3: CASSKRGDYGYTF. DNA for the CDR3: TGTGCCAGCAGCAAGCGGGGGGACTATGGCTACACCTTC. Full variable domain (outside the CDR3, taken from reference TRBV7-9 and TRBJ1-2): DTGVSQNPRHKITKRGQNVTFRCDPISEHNRLYWYRQTLGQGPEFLTYFQNEAQLEKSRLLSDRFSAERPKGSFSTLEIQRTEQGDSAMYLCASSKRGDYGYTFGSGTRLTVV.

Ten or more counts support this clonotype. The CDR3 is CASSRDGIHNQPQHF. CDR3 nucleotides: TGTGCCAGCTCACGCGACGGGATTCACAATCAGCCCCAGCATTTT. The chain uses TRBV18 and TRBJ1-5; D is undetermined. Germline lookup yields CDR1 KGHSH and CDR2 LQKENI. The CDR3 spans 15 residues. V lost 4 bases to trimming and J lost 3 bases, with 13 bases between them.

This clonotype has just one count. The genes are TRBV28 and TRBJ2-2, with TRBD1 matching over 11 bases. Germline V gene lookup returns CDR1 MDHEN and CDR2 SYDVKM. This CDR3 is 17 amino acids long. V shed 8 bases, J shed 4 bases, and the junction held 12 bases outside the gene matches. The CDR3 reads CASLAPVGTGGTGELFF. The CDR3 DNA is TGTGCCAGCCTAGCCCCCGTCGGGACAGGGGGCACCGGGGAGCTGTTTTTT.

Many counts were recorded for this clonotype. This chain uses TRBV9 with TRBJ2-1; 8 bases are shared with TRBD2. Unmatched junction bases numbered 3, after V lost 0 bases and J lost 4 bases. Germline V lookup: CDR1 SGDLS, CDR2 YYNGEE. The CDR3 runs to 15 residues. The CDR3, as DNA: TGTGCCAGCAGCGTAGTGAGCGGGGGTTACAATGAGCAGTTCTTC. Amino acids: CASSVVSGGYNEQFF. The full variable domain, completed using reference TRBV9 and TRBJ2-1, is DSGVTQTPKHLITATGQRVTLRCSPRSGDLSVYWYQQSLDQGLQFLIQYYNGEERAKGNILERFSAQQFPDLHSELNLSSLELGDSALYFCASSVVSGGYNEQFFGPGTRLTVL.

This clonotype was recorded only once. Being one base from a much bigger clone, this may be a read error. The V and J genes are TRBV5-1 and TRBJ1-1; TRBD1 matches at 7 bases. This CDR3 spans 14 amino acids. J was trimmed by 1 base and V by 5 bases; bases with no gene match: 5. Per the germline V gene, CDR1 is SGHRS and CDR2 is YFSETQ. DNA of the CDR3: TGCGCCAGCAGGTTCGGGACAGCGAACACTGAAGCTTTCTTT. Translating gives CASRFGTANTEAFF. Drawing the rest from reference TRBV5-1 and TRBJ1-1, the complete variable domain is KAGVTQTPRYLIKTRGQQVTLSCSPISGHRSVSWYQQTPGQGLQFLFEYFSETQRNKGNFPGRFSGRQFSNSRSEMNVSTLELGDSALYLCASRFGTANTEAFFGQGTRLTVV.

This clonotype was detected many times. The V gene is TRBV20-1, the J gene TRBJ2-5, with 12 bases fitting TRBD2. This CDR3 comprises 15 residues. From germline, CDR1 is DFQATT and CDR2 SNEGSKA (reference sequence). V was clipped by 5 bases and J by 3 bases; unmatched bases: 7. The CDR3 region is CSAPLAGGLKETQYF. In DNA, the CDR3 is TGCAGTGCTCCACTAGCGGGAGGTCTTAAAGAGACCCAGTACTTC.